The 9 T cell receptor beta chains in this list originate from one sample, sequenced in a study of identical twins (dated by TCRdb to 2016 to 2018). The library was built by means of 5' RACE. The data were produced on an Illumina HiSeq 2000. TCRdb reprocessed the public reads (quality trimming at Q25 with fastp, clone calling with MiXCR) and kept in-frame beta chains. For every CDR3 protein sequence, its rows merge into one entry that carries the most common genes and DNA. The sample table contains 1.5 million to 2 million distinct CDR3 sequences; only one count was recorded for under 35% of them. The ten largest clones add up to 0.27% of the sample. Sequencing used cord blood. The receptors come from a newborn girl in good health.

In its sample, this clonotype was seen a few times. The chain couples TRBV24-1 to TRBJ2-5; TRBD2 aligns across 8 bases. There are 14 residues in the CDR3. CDR1 is KGHDR and CDR2 is SFDVKD in the germline V gene. J was trimmed by 11 bases and V by 5 bases; bases with no gene match: 12. The CDR3 sequence: CATSAAGGHNEQYF. Written as DNA, the CDR3 is TGTGCCACCAGTGCGGCGGGAGGCCACAATGAGCAGTACTTC.

DNA of the CDR3: TGCAGCGGCCGGGGGGGGAACGGCTACACCTTC. It yields the protein CSGRGGNGYTF. This chain connects TRBV29-1 to TRBJ1-2; D may be TRBD1 (5 bases). Germline CDR1 is SQVTM and CDR2 is ANQGSEA. The CDR3 has 11 residues. V lost 7 bases and J lost 8, with 14 bases in between.

This clonotype was picked up a small number of times. The chain has TRBV12-3 or TRBV12-4 and TRBJ1-1; the D is unclear. This CDR3 is built from 11 residues. V was clipped by 6 bases and J by 5 bases, with 7 bases between them. The CDR3 coding sequence is TGTGCCAGCAGCCGGAGGACTGAAGCTTTCTTT. This encodes CASSRRTEAFF.

J is TRBJ1-6 and V is TRBV24-1; D unresolved. CDR3 length: 21 residues. The V end lost 2 bases, the J end lost 0 bases, and 22 bases lay between the germline ends. CDR1 is KGHDR and CDR2 is SFDVKD in the germline V gene. CDR3 sequence reads: CATSDSYLGHGPSSYNSPLHF. The CDR3 DNA follows: TGTGCCACCAGTGATTCCTATTTAGGGCACGGCCCGAGCTCCTATAATTCACCCCTCCACTTT.

This clonotype was detected a few times. The chain joins TRBV5-6 to TRBJ2-7, with unresolved D. Germline V gene sequence: CDR1 SGHDT, CDR2 YYEEEE. This CDR3 is built from 13 residues. V gave up 2 bases and J gave up 2 bases, with 8 bases separating them. CDR3 loop: CASSFEWAYEQYF. The CDR3, as DNA: TGTGCCAGCAGCTTTGAGTGGGCCTACGAGCAGTACTTC.

The chain employs TRBV3-1 and TRBJ2-1; the D is unclear. V lost 0 bases to trimming and J lost 0 bases, with 9 bases between them. The CDR3 loop spans 16 amino acids. Germline assignment: CDR1 LGHDT and CDR2 YNNKEL (reference sequence). Written as DNA, the CDR3 is TGTGCCAGCAGCCAAGACCCAGCGAGCTCCTACAATGAGCAGTTCTTC. Translated: CASSQDPASSYNEQFF.

This sequence joins TRBV24-1 and TRBJ2-1, with no clear D. Germline values: CDR1 KGHDR, CDR2 SFDVKD. This CDR3 contains 12 residues. Trimming left V 1 base short and J 8 bases short, with 5 bases between. The DNA for the CDR3 is TGTGCCACCAGTGATTTATTCCATGAGCAGTTCTTC. This codes for CATSDLFHEQFF.

This clonotype appeared many times. The chain couples TRBV12-3 or TRBV12-4 to TRBJ2-7; the match to TRBD1 covers 7 bases. This CDR3 contains 16 residues. With V trimmed by 2 bases and J by 0 bases, 7 bases remained unmatched. The CDR3 here is CASSLSGTASSYEQYF. CDR3 nucleotides: TGTGCCAGCAGTTTATCCGGGACAGCTAGCTCCTACGAGCAGTACTTC.

The chain combines TRBV6-6 with TRBJ1-2, with D perhaps TRBD1 (5 bases). Trimming stripped 2 bases from V and 4 bases from J, with 14 bases between. Germline-derived CDR1 and CDR2 are MNHNY and SVGAGI (reference sequence). The CDR3 is 15 residues long. CDR3 in DNA: TGTGCCAGCAGTTACGACAGCCCAGCGGGCTATGGCTACACCTTC. Protein: CASSYDSPAGYGYTF.